The T cell receptor (beta chain) described here comes from a study of CD8+CD57+ T cells in acquired aplastic anemia. This clonotype occurred many times. TCR beta VDJ and CDR3 were profiled, and genomic DNA was the template. TCRdb independently ran MiXCR on the reads; one entry per CDR3 protein. The sample carries about 220,000 distinct CDR3 sequences, 34% recorded once. With 4 bases removed from V and 3 bases from J, the gap between germline ends came to 15 bases. Germline lookup yields CDR1 LNHDA and CDR2 SQIVND (reference sequence). The CDR3 consists of 15 residues. This rearrangement joins TRBV19 to TRBJ1-1, with a tentative D call TRBD1 (5 bases). The specimen was sorted CD4+, CD8+, or CD8+CD57+ T cells (not recorded which) from PBMCs. The origin of this receptor is a human donor in good health, serving as a control. The CDR3 DNA sequence: TGTGCCAGTAGTACCCGAGGGGCCGGGGACACTGAAGCTTTCTTT. Translated: CASSTRGAGDTEAFF.